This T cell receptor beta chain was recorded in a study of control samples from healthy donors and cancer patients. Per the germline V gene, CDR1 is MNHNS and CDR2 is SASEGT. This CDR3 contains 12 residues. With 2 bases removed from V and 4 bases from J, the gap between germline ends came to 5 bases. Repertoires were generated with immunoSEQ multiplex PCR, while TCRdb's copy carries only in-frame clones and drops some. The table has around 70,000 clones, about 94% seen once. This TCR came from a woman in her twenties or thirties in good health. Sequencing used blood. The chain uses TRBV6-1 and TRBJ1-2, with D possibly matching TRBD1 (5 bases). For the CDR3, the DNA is TGTGCCAGCAGTGAACAGGGCTATGGCTACACCTTC. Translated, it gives CASSEQGYGYTF.